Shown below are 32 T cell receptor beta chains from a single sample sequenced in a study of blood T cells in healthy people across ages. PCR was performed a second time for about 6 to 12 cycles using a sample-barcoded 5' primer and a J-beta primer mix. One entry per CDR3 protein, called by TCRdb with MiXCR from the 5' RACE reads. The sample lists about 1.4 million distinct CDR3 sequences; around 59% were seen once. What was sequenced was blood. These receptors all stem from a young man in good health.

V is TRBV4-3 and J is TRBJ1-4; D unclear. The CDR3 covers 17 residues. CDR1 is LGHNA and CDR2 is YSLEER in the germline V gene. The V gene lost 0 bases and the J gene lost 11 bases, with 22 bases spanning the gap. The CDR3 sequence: CASSQDITVNRLEKLFF. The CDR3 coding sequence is TGCGCCAGCAGCCAAGACATAACAGTTAATCGTCTGGAGAAACTGTTTTTT.

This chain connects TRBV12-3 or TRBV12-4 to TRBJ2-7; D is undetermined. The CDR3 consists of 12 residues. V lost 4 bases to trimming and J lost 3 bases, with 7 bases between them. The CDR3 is CASSSLLYEQYF. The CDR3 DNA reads TGTGCCAGCAGTTCGCTTCTCTACGAGCAGTACTTC.

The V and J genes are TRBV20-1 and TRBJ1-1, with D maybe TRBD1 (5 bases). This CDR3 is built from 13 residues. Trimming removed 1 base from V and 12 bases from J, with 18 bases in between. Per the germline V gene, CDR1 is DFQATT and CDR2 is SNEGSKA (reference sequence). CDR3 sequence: CSARGNTGTETFF. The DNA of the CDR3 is TGCAGTGCTAGAGGAAATACCGGGACGGAAACTTTCTTT.

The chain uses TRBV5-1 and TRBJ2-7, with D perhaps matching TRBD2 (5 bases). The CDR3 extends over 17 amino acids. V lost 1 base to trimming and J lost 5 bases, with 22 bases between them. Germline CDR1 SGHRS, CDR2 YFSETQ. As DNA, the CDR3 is TGCGCCAGCAGCTTGAATGCGGGTCAAGCCCTCGCCCACGAGCAGTACTTC. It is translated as CASSLNAGQALAHEQYF.

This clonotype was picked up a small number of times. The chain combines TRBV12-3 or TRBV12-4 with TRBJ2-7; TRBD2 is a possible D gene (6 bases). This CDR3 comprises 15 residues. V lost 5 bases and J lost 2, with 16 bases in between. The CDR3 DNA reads TGTGCCAGCAGTCCCCCGGGACGGACTACCTACGAGCAGTACTTC. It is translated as CASSPPGRTTYEQYF.

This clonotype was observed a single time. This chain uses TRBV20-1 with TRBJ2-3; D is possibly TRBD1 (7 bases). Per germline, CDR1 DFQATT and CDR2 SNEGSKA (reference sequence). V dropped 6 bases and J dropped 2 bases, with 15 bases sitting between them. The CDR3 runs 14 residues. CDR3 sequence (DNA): TGCAGTGCCGTTGACAGGGAGGACACAGATACGCAGTATTTT. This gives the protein CSAVDREDTDTQYF.

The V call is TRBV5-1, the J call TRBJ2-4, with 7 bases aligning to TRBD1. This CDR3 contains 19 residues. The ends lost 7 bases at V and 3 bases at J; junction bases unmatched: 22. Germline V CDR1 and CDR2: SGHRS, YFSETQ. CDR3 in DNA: TGCGCCAGCCTCAGAGGGGGCCCCCCTAAAAGATCGGGCAAAAACATTCAGTACTTC. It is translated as CASLRGGPPKRSGKNIQYF.

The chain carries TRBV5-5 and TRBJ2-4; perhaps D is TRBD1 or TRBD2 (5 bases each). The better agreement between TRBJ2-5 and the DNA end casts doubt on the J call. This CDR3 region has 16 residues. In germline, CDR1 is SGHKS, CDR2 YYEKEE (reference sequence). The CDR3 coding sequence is TGTGCCAGCACCCTGGGGCGGGCCCCTTCAATCGAGACCCAGTACTTC. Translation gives CASTLGRAPSIETQYF.

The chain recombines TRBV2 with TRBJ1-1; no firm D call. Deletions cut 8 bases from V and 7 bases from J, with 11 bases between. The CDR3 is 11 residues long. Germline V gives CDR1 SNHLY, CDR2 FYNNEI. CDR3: CASARVDEAFF. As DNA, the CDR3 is TGTGCCAGCGCGAGGGTGGATGAAGCTTTCTTT.

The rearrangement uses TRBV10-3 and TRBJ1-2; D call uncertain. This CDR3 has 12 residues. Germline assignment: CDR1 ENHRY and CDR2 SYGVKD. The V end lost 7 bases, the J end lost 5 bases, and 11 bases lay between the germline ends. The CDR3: CAITTSGYGYTF. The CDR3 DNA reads TGTGCCATCACCACCTCGGGGTATGGCTACACCTTC.

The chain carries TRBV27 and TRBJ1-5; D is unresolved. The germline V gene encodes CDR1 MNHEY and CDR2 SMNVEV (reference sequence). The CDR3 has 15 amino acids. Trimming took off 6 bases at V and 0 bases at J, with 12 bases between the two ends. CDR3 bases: TGTGCCAGCAGGATTTGGGGAAATAGCAATCAGCCCCAGCATTTT. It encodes CASRIWGNSNQPQHF.

The CDR3 DNA reads as TGTGCCAGCAGCAAGGATAGCGGGCTCACCTACGAGCAGTACTTC. Protein product: CASSKDSGLTYEQYF. The chain joins TRBV6-2 or TRBV6-3 to TRBJ2-4, with 7 bases identical to TRBD2. The J call may not be correct, given that the DNA end is closer to TRBJ2-7. CDR3 size: 15 residues. Germline-derived CDR1 and CDR2 are MNHEY and SVGEGT.

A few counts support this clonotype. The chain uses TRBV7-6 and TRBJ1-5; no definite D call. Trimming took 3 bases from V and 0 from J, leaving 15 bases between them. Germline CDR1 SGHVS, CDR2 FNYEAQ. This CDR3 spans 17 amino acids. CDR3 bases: TGTGCCAGCAGCTTGGCCATACCCGGAAATAGCAATCAGCCCCAGCATTTT. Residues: CASSLAIPGNSNQPQHF.

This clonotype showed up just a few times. The CDR3 sequence is CASKLAGGSYEQYF. The CDR3 region has the DNA TGTGCCAGCAAGTTAGCGGGGGGTTCCTACGAGCAGTACTTC. The chain employs TRBV3-1 and TRBJ2-7; TRBD2 matches 10 bases. CDR1 and CDR2 (germline): LGHDT, YNNKEL (reference sequence). The ends lost 7 bases at V and 1 base at J; junction bases unmatched: 4. This CDR3 has 14 residues.

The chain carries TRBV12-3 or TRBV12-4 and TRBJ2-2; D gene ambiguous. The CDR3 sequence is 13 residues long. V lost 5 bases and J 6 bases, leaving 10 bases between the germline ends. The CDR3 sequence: CASSVRAPGELFF. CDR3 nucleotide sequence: TGTGCCAGCAGTGTCCGGGCCCCCGGGGAGCTGTTTTTT.

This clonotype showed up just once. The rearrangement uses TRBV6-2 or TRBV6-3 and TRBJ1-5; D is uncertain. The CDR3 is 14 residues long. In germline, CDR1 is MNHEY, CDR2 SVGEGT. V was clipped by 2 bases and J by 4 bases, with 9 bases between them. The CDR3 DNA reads TGTGCCAGCAGTTACGCGACGGGAAATCAGCCCCAGCATTTT. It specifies CASSYATGNQPQHF.

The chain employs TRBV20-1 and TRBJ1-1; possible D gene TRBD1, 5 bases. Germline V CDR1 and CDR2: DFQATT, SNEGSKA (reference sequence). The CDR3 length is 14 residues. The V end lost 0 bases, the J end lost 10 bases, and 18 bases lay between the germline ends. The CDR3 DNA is TGCAGTGCTAGAGACGGGGCCATGGGTGGGAGAGCTTTCTTT. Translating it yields CSARDGAMGGRAFF.

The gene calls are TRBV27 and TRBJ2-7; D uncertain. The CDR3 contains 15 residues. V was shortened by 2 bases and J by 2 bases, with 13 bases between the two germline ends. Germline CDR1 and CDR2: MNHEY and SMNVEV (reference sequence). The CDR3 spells CASSLKGYLAYEQYF. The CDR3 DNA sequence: TGTGCCAGCAGTTTAAAGGGTTATCTGGCCTACGAGCAGTACTTC.

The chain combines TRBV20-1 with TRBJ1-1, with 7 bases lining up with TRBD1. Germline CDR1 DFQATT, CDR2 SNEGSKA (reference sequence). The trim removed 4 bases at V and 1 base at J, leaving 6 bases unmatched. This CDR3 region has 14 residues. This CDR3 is CSATNRGSNTEAFF. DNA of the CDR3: TGCAGTGCTACCAACAGGGGATCGAACACTGAAGCTTTCTTT.

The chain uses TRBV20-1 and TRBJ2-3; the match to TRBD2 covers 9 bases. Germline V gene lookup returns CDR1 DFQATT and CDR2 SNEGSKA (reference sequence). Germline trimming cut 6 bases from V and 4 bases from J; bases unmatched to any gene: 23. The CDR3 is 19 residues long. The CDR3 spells CSAAPGLAPQPIGADTQYF. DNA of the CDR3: TGCAGTGCAGCGCCGGGACTAGCTCCTCAACCGATCGGCGCAGATACGCAGTATTTT.

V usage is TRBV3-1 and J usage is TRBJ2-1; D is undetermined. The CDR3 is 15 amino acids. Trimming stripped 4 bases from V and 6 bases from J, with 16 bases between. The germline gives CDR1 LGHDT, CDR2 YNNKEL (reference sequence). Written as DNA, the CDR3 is TGTGCCAGCAGCCCCACTCCGAGAGCAACCAATGAGCAGTTCTTC. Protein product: CASSPTPRATNEQFF.

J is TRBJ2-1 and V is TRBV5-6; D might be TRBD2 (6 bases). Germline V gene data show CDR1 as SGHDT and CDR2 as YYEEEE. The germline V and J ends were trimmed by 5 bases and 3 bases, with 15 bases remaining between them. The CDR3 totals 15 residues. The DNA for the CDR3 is TGTGCCAGCAGGGGCGGGGACCACAACTACAATGAGCAGTTCTTC. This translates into CASRGGDHNYNEQFF. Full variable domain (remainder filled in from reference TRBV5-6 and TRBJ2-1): DAGVTQSPTHLIKTRGQQVTLRCSPKSGHDTVSWYQQALGQGPQFIFQYYEEEERQRGNFPDRFSGHQFPNYSSELNVNALLLGDSALYLCASRGGDHNYNEQFFGPGTRLTVL.

The CDR3 DNA sequence: TGCGCCAGCAGGGTATTGGGCGGGCCATATTATGGCTACACCTTC. Translating it yields CASRVLGGPYYGYTF. V is TRBV4-1 and J is TRBJ1-2; no definite D call. Per the germline V gene, CDR1 is MGHRA and CDR2 is YSYEKL. This CDR3 region has 15 residues. Trimming left V 6 bases short and J 5 bases short, with 19 bases between.

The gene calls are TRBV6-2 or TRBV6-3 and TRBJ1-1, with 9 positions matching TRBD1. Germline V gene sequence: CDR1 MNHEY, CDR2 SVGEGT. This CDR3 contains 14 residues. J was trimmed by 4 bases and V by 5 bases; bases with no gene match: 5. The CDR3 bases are TGTGCCAGCAGTACAGGGGGCGCGGTCACTGAAGCTTTCTTT. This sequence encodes CASSTGGAVTEAFF.

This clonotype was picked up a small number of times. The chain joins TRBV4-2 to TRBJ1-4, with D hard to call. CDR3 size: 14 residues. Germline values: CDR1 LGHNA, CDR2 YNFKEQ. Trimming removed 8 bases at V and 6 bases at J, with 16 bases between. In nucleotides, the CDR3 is TGTGCCAGCGGGGATAGTGCCCCGCATGAAAAACTGTTTTTT. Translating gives CASGDSAPHEKLFF.

For the CDR3, the DNA is TGTGCCAGCAGTATTCTCGATACCTTCTACGAGCAGTACTTC. It codes for CASSILDTFYEQYF. J is TRBJ2-7 and V is TRBV2; no clear D gene. Germline CDR1 SNHLY, CDR2 FYNNEI. V shed 5 bases and J shed 3 bases, with 14 bases lying between them. The CDR3 is 14 amino acids.

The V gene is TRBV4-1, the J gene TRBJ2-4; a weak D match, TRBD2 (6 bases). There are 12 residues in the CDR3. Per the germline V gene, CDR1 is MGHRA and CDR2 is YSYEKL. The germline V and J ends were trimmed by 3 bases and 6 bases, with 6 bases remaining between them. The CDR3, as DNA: TGCGCCAGCAGCCAGGAGGGAAACATTCAGTACTTC. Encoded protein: CASSQEGNIQYF.

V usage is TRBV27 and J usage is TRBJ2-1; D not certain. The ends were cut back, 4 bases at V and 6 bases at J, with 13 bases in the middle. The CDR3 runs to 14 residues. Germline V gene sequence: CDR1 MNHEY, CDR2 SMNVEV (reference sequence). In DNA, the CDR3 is TGTGCCAGCAGTTATTTAAGTCCTACCAATGAGCAGTTCTTC. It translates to CASSYLSPTNEQFF.

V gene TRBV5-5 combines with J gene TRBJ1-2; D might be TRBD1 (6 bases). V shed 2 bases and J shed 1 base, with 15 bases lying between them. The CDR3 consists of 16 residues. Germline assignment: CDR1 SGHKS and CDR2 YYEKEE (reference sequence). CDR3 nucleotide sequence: TGTGCCAGCAGCTTAGAACAGGGATGGGGTAACTATGGCTACACCTTC. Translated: CASSLEQGWGNYGYTF. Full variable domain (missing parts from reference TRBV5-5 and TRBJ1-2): DAGVTQSPTHLIKTRGQQVTLRCSPISGHKSVSWYQQVLGQGPQFIFQYYEKEERGRGNFPDRFSARQFPNYSSELNVNALLLGDSALYLCASSLEQGWGNYGYTFGSGTRLTVV.

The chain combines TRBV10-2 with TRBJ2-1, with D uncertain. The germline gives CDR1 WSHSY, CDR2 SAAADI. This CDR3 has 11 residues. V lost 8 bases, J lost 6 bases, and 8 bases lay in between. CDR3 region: CASGTPNEQFF. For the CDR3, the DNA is TGCGCCAGCGGCACTCCCAATGAGCAGTTCTTC.

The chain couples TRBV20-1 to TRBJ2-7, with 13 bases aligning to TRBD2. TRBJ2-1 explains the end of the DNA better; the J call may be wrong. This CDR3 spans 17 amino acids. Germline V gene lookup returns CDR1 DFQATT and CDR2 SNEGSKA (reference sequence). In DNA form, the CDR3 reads TGCAGTGCTGGCCGTGCTTTACGGACTAGCGGGAGAAATGAGCAGTTCTTC. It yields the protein CSAGRALRTSGRNEQFF.

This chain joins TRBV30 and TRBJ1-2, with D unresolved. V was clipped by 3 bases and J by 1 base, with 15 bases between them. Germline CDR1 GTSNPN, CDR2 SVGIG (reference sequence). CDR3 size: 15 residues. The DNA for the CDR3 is TGTGCCTGGAGCCGCAAGGTCCGGGGTAACTATGGCTACACCTTC. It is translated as CAWSRKVRGNYGYTF.